The sequence of this T cell receptor (beta chain) was determined in a study of T cells in Graves' hyperthyroidism and ophthalmopathy. The diagnostic basis comprised clinical symptoms, serum thyroxine and TRAb, thyroid ultrasound and orbital computed tomography. About 10 ml of fresh peripheral blood supplied the PBMCs. V gave up 3 bases and J gave up 4 bases, with 14 bases separating them. This CDR3 is built from 15 residues. Amplification of TCR beta CDR3 regions used RNA as the template. Researchers ran a first-round RT-PCR on the TCR CDR3 using the HTBI primer set. TCRdb re-derived calls from the multiplex PCR reads in MiXCR, one entry per CDR3 protein. The table includes about 620,000 distinct CDR3 sequences, 15% to 20% detected once. This clonotype was seen a single time.

The chain carries TRBV12-3 or TRBV12-4 and TRBJ2-3; TRBD2 is a possible D gene (6 bases). This TCR derives from a woman aged 25 to 39 with Graves' hyperthyroidism. The specimen sequenced was blood. The CDR3 protein is CASSFWGSGADTQYF. The CDR3 DNA is TGTGCCAGCAGTTTTTGGGGATCGGGGGCAGATACGCAGTATTTT.